Listed below are T cell receptor beta chains from one sample, sequenced in a study of T cell responses to AZD1222 COVID-19 vaccine. Profiling relied on immunoSEQ multiplex PCR, and the TCRdb table lists in-frame clones only, not all of them. The data show 150,000 or so clones, around 90% seen once. The specimen comprised peripheral blood, sampled on day 0 of AZD1222 vaccination. Receptors were obtained from an adult in good health. CDR3s include the opening cysteine and the closing phenylalanine or tryptophan. Each record gives: V gene, D gene, clone size, J gene, CDR3 protein, CDR3 DNA. The D gene is left open where the match is weak. Expanded clones get a size class; other rows say once, few or many, or leave the size out.

TRBV9	NA	NA	TRBJ2-7	CASSVGGISYEQYF	TGTGCCAGCAGCGTAGGGGGGATATCCTACGAGCAGTACTTC
TRBV28	TRBD2	NA	TRBJ2-3	CASSYISGGPSDTQYF	TGTGCCAGCAGTTACATTTCGGGGGGGCCTTCAGATACGCAGTATTTT
TRBV7-9	TRBD1	NA	TRBJ2-1	CASSPHQLSGTGRVPQFF	TGTGCCAGCAGCCCACATCAACTGTCCGGGACAGGGAGGGTGCCGCAGTTCTTC
TRBV28	NA	NA	TRBJ1-5	CASSQAGGGNQPQHF	TGTGCCAGCAGTCAAGCAGGAGGTGGAAATCAGCCCCAGCATTTT
TRBV27	TRBD2	NA	TRBJ2-2	CASSPYGGGPGELFF	TGTGCCAGCAGTCCCTATGGCGGGGGGCCCGGGGAGCTGTTTTTT
TRBV19	NA	once	TRBJ1-1	CASRSGTPNTEAFF	TGTGCCAGTAGATCCGGGACACCGAACACTGAAGCTTTCTTT
TRBV28	NA	NA	TRBJ2-1	CASIGGYNEQFF	TGTGCCAGCATCGGGGGATACAATGAGCAGTTCTTC
TRBV7-9	NA	NA	TRBJ2-7	CASTLGVIYEQYF	TGTGCCAGCACTCTAGGGGTAATCTACGAGCAGTACTTC
TRBV19	NA	NA	TRBJ1-5	CASSLTVNQPQHF	TGTGCCAGTAGCCTTACAGTTAATCAGCCCCAGCATTTT
TRBV11-2	NA	NA	TRBJ2-3	CASSYGMRDTQYF	TGTGCCAGCAGCTACGGGATGAGAGATACGCAGTATTTT
TRBV7-2	TRBD1	NA	TRBJ2-7	CASSLTGDEQYF	TGTGCCAGCAGCTTGACAGGGGACGAGCAGTACTTC
TRBV6-2/TRBV6-3	TRBD1	NA	TRBJ1-5	CASSFAGQGHQPQHF	TGTGCCAGCAGTTTTGCGGGACAGGGCCATCAGCCCCAGCATTTT
TRBV30	NA	NA	TRBJ1-3	CALSLASGNTIYF	TGTGCCTTGTCATTAGCCTCTGGAAACACCATATATTTT
TRBV3-1/TRBV3-2	NA	NA	TRBJ1-1	CASSQGGSFTEAFF	TGTGCCAGCAGCCAGGGGGGTTCTTTCACTGAAGCTTTCTTT
TRBV5-1	NA	NA	TRBJ1-4	CASSQALDEKLFF	TGCGCCAGCAGCCAGGCACTCGATGAAAAACTGTTTTTT
TRBV10-1	NA	NA	TRBJ1-5	CASSVQLYSNQPQHF	TGCGCCAGCAGTGTACAGCTTTATAGCAATCAGCCCCAGCATTTT
TRBV27	NA	NA	TRBJ2-3	CASSGVGDTQYF	TGTGCCAGCAGCGGGGTGGGGGATACGCAGTATTTT
TRBV7-2	NA	NA	TRBJ1-2	CASSGRTVIYGYTF	TGTGCCAGCAGCGGCCGGACAGTCATCTATGGCTACACCTTC
TRBV27	TRBD2	NA	TRBJ2-1	CATGGRVLDEQFF	TGTGCCACGGGCGGGAGGGTTCTGGATGAGCAGTTCTTC
TRBV29-1	NA	NA	TRBJ1-1	CSVGVNTEAFF	TGCAGCGTTGGGGTGAACACTGAAGCTTTCTTT
TRBV5-4	NA	NA	TRBJ2-3	CASSLYKRSTDTQYF	TGTGCCAGCAGCTTGTACAAGCGAAGCACAGATACGCAGTATTTT
TRBV4-1	TRBD2	NA	TRBJ2-1	CASSKIAGSSYNEQFF	TGCGCCAGCAGCAAAATAGCGGGGTCTTCCTACAATGAGCAGTTCTTC
TRBV5-6	NA	once	TRBJ1-3	CASSLRGAQNTIYF	TGTGCCAGCAGCTTAAGGGGGGCGCAGAACACCATATATTTT
TRBV18	NA	NA	TRBJ2-7	CASSPGYEQYF	TGTGCCAGCTCCCCGGGATACGAGCAGTACTTC
TRBV5-1	NA	NA	TRBJ2-7	CASSLRQGYEQYF	TGCGCCAGCAGCTTGCGCCAGGGGTACGAGCAGTACTTC
TRBV9	TRBD2	NA	TRBJ2-1	CASSNKTSGDPNEQFF	TGTGCCAGCAGCAACAAGACTAGCGGCGACCCCAATGAGCAGTTCTTC
TRBV6-4	NA	NA	TRBJ1-4	CASSDQQGKLFF	TGTGCCAGCAGTGACCAACAAGGAAAACTGTTTTTT
TRBV19	TRBD1	NA	TRBJ2-3	CASSYGSRGRDGTDTQYF	TGTGCCAGTAGTTATGGTAGCAGGGGGCGGGATGGCACAGATACGCAGTATTTT
TRBV12-1	NA	NA	TRBJ1-1	CASTGRGANRRAFF	TGTGCCAGCACGGGTCGCGGGGCTAACCGAAGAGCTTTCTTT
TRBV7-2	NA	NA	TRBJ1-6	CAGSLEASYNSPLHF	TGTGCCGGATCCCTGGAGGCAAGCTATAATTCACCCCTCCACTTT
TRBV5-1	TRBD2	NA	TRBJ2-5	CASSWGLAGPKGETQYF	TGCGCCAGCAGCTGGGGACTAGCGGGACCCAAAGGGGAGACCCAGTACTTC
TRBV7-2	NA	NA	TRBJ2-7	CASSLEAGNSYEQYF	TGTGCCAGCAGCTTAGAGGCAGGGAACTCCTACGAGCAGTACTTC
TRBV18	NA	NA	TRBJ1-6	CASSPEGNSPLHF	TGTGCCAGCTCACCAGAGGGTAATTCACCCCTCCACTTT
TRBV7-2	NA	once	TRBJ2-7	CASSPLGGRAYEQYF	TGTGCCAGCAGCCCACTAGGCGGACGGGCCTACGAGCAGTACTTC
TRBV28	NA	NA	TRBJ1-1	CASSNSETGRFGTEAFF	TGTGCCAGCAGTAACTCAGAAACAGGGCGGTTTGGCACTGAAGCTTTCTTT
TRBV11-2	NA	NA	TRBJ1-1	CASSFLGREAFF	TGTGCCAGCAGCTTCCTGGGGCGCGAAGCTTTCTTT
TRBV28	TRBD1	NA	TRBJ1-2	CASTDRAGGYTF	TGTGCCAGCACCGACAGGGCTGGTGGCTACACCTTC
TRBV19	TRBD1	NA	TRBJ1-1	CASSTIPYWTGTEAFF	TGTGCCAGTAGTACAATACCCTATTGGACAGGGACTGAAGCTTTCTTT
TRBV11-3	NA	NA	TRBJ1-2	CASSSDGRGYTF	TGTGCCAGCAGCTCGGACGGCCGGGGCTACACCTTC
TRBV28	NA	NA	TRBJ1-1	CASSLWAENTEAFF	TGTGCCAGCAGTTTATGGGCCGAGAACACTGAAGCTTTCTTT
TRBV4-1	NA	NA	TRBJ1-5	CASSQGGGSQPQHF	TGCGCCAGCAGCCAAGGGGGAGGGAGCCAGCCCCAGCATTTT
TRBV3-1/TRBV3-2	TRBD1	NA	TRBJ2-5	CASSQVLERDREETQYF	TGTGCCAGCAGCCAAGTACTAGAACGGGACAGAGAAGAGACCCAGTACTTC
TRBV7-2	NA	NA	TRBJ1-1	CASSSLAGLGTEAFF	TGTGCCAGCAGCTCCCTGGCGGGCCTTGGCACTGAAGCTTTCTTT
TRBV27	NA	NA	TRBJ1-1	CASSLTADWAAEAFF	TGTGCCAGCAGTTTGACAGCAGATTGGGCGGCTGAAGCTTTCTTT
TRBV27	NA	NA	TRBJ1-5	CASSPLAQHF	TGTGCCAGCAGTCCCCTGGCCCAGCATTTT
TRBV7-2	NA	NA	TRBJ2-1	CASSPGVIYEQFF	TGTGCCAGCAGCCCAGGGGTTATCTATGAGCAGTTCTTC
TRBV5-1	NA	NA	TRBJ1-4	CASSPTGAEEKLFF	TGCGCCAGCAGTCCCACGGGGGCGGAAGAAAAACTGTTTTTT
TRBV7-9	NA	NA	TRBJ1-4	CASSPELGGEKLFF	TGTGCCAGCAGCCCTGAGTTAGGTGGTGAAAAACTGTTTTTT